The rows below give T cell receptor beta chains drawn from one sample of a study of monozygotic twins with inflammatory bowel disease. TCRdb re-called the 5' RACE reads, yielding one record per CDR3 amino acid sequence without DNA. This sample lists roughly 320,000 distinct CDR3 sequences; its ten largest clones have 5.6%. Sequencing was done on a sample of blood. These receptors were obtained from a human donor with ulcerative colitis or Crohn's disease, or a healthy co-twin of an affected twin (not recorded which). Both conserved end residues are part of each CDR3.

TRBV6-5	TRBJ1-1	CASSYPGTTEAFF
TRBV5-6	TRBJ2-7	CASSWGSRANEQYF
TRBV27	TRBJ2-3	CASSTLGTSGPDTQYF
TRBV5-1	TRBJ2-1	CASSLGPSGVNEQFF
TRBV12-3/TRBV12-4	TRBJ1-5	CAGSTKGETNQPQHF
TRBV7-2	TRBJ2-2	CASSFVNTGELFF
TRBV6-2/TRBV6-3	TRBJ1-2	CASNIFRDRENGYTF
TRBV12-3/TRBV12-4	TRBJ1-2	CASSLSGLLVDYGYTF
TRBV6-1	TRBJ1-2	CASTPQGRRTNYGYTF
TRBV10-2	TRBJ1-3	CASSGFRTEGIGNTIYF
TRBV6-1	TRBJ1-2	CASRAGTDYGYTF
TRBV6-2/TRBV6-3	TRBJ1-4	CASSWTPGKLFF
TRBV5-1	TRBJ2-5	CASSSGTEETQYF
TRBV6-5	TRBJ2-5	CASSYGVEETQYF
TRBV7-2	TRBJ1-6	CASSGRDSYNSPLHF
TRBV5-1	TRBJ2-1	CASSPVGGQVYNEQFF
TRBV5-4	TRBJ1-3	CASSLEVSGNTIYF
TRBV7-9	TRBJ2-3	CASSHGDTQYF
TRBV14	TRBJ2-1	CASSPGTGEDEQFF
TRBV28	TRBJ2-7	CASSILIREQYF
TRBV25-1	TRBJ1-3	CASRGSVNTMYF
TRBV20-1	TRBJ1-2	CSARGLGQGLEYGYTF
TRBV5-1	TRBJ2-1	CASSLRTSGDQSLF
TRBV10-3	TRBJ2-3	CAISEPPSDTQYF
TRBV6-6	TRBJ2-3	CASSDYNRGYTQYF
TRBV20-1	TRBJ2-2	CSAKSGVLETGELFF
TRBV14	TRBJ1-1	CASSQARNTDAFF
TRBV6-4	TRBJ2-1	CASSVGVGSYNEQFF
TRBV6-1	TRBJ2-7	CASSSSWGNSYEQYF
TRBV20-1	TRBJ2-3	CSASPLTSGGGGLQVYTQYF
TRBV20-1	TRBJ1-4	CSAVDGQGGANEKLFF
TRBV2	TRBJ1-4	CASSEALDLGKLFF
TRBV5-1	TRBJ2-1	CASSSARAGGPLGNEQLF
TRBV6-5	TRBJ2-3	CASSYKWAGVADTQYF
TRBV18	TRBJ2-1	CASSQYWDNLINEQFF
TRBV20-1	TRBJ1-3	CSARPGSSSGNTIYF
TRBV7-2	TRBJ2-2	CASNQGGTNTGELFF
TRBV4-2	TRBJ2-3	CASRPGGAGADTQYF
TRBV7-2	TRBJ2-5	CASSPQAGSETQYF
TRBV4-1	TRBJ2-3	CASSLGLAGVDTQYF
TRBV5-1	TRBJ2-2	CASSVRDRANTGELFF